A selection of T cell receptor beta chains follows, all from one sample in a study of blood T cells in healthy people across ages. One entry per CDR3 protein results from TCRdb running MiXCR on the 5' RACE reads. This table has about 830,000 distinct CDR3 sequences, approximately 67% appearing once. The sequenced sample consisted of blood. Receptors originate from a man younger than 45 in good health. Both conserved end residues are part of each CDR3. D genes are given only for firm matches. A clone size is listed for some rows: how often the clone was seen (once, few, many), or a class if it is expanded.

clone size,D gene,J gene,V gene,CDR3 DNA,CDR3 protein
NA,NA,TRBJ2-7,TRBV25-1,TGTGCCAGCAGTGTGGACCTTAGAGGCTACGAGCAGTACTTC,CASSVDLRGYEQYF
once,NA,TRBJ2-1,TRBV2,TGTGCCAGCATCCAGGGCCCATTTTGGTTCTTC,CASIQGPFWFF
NA,NA,TRBJ2-5,TRBV6-6,TGTGCCAGCAGTTACTCACGAAATCTGGAGACCCAGTACTTC,CASSYSRNLETQYF
NA,NA,TRBJ2-2,TRBV4-3,TGCGCCAGCAGCCAAGATCCGATCGCGAACACCGGGGAGCTGTTTTTT,CASSQDPIANTGELFF
NA,TRBD2,TRBJ2-5,TRBV28,TGTGCCAGCAGTTTAAAAGAGCGGGGGGGCCGAGAGACCCAGTACTTC,CASSLKERGGRETQYF
NA,TRBD1,TRBJ2-1,TRBV15,TGTGCCACCAGCAAAAGGACAGGGGGTTACAATGAGCAGTTCTTC,CATSKRTGGYNEQFF
NA,NA,TRBJ2-3,TRBV20-1,TGCAGTGCTAGTCAGGGGGGGCCAGCAGATACGCAGTATTTT,CSASQGGPADTQYF
NA,NA,TRBJ2-1,TRBV28,TGTGCCAGCATTTCCGGGTCGTACAATGAGCAGTTCTTC,CASISGSYNEQFF
NA,NA,TRBJ2-3,TRBV29-1,TGCAGCGCTGAAGATATGGATACGCAGTATTTT,CSAEDMDTQYF
NA,NA,TRBJ1-6,TRBV2,TGTGCCAGCAAGGTGGGGAATTCACCCCTCCACTTT,CASKVGNSPLHF
NA,NA,TRBJ2-1,TRBV18,TGTGCCAGTCTGGGAGCCGCCTACAATGAGCAGTTCTTC,CASLGAAYNEQFF
NA,NA,TRBJ2-4,TRBV5-6,TGTGCCAGCAGCTTTAGGTTTAGCGCCACGTACTTC,CASSFRFSATYF
NA,NA,TRBJ1-1,TRBV12-3/TRBV12-4,TGTGCCAGCAGTTTATCGGCAGCTGAAGCTTTCTTT,CASSLSAAEAFF
NA,NA,TRBJ2-1,TRBV2,TGTGCCAGCCTTGACGAGCCCCGGGTTGAGCAGTTCTTC,CASLDEPRVEQFF
NA,TRBD1,TRBJ2-5,TRBV15,TGTGCCACCAGCAGATTCCCGGACAGGGAGAGAAAAGAGACCCAGTACTTC,CATSRFPDRERKETQYF
few,NA,TRBJ1-2,TRBV6-6,TGTGCCAGCAGGGGCGGGTACCTATATGGCTACACCTTC,CASRGGYLYGYTF
NA,NA,TRBJ1-5,TRBV12-3/TRBV12-4,TGTGCCTGCAGTTTAGGGGTACAGGTCTTTAATCAGCCCCAGCATTTT,CACSLGVQVFNQPQHF